The clone carrying this T cell receptor beta chain was found once. The data belong to a study of blood T cell repertoires in COVID-19. Across the study: Acute-phase and convalescent COVID-19 samples originated in the United States, Italy and Spain. Nucleic acid was either cDNA or gDNA, and it came from T cells, B-cell-depleted T cells, or PBMCs.

The V end lost 5 bases, the J end lost 0 bases, and 11 bases lay between the germline ends. CDR1 and CDR2 (germline): MNHEY, SVGAGI. CDR3 length equals 15 residues. In the original analysis: Estimated nucleated cell counts came from reference gene primer amplification. Measured with immunoSEQ multiplex PCR; TCRdb has only the in-frame clones, and not every one. Clone size and V and J calls were adopted from that table, with D and trimming inferred from the DNA. The sample carries approximately 30,000 clones, over 75% recorded once. The source material was peripheral blood. The rearrangement links TRBV6-5 to TRBJ1-5; D ambiguous. This receptor was identified in a man aged 65 to 79 with active COVID-19. The CDR3 bases are TGTGCCAGCAGTCAGAAACCTTATAGCAATCAGCCCCAGCATTTT. This sequence encodes CASSQKPYSNQPQHF.